This T cell receptor beta chain derives from a study of cytomegalovirus exposure and HLA in healthy donors. Study-level information: Out of about 360 genotyped donors, 81% belonged to the Caucasian-associated ancestry cluster.

Germline V lookup: CDR1 SGHAT, CDR2 FQNNGV. After removal of 1 base from V and 0 bases from J, the junction contained 10 bases not matched to a gene. The CDR3 sequence is 19 residues long. Vbeta (60) and Jbeta (13) primers were used in the PCR. Libraries were prepared by immunoSEQ multiplex PCR; TCRdb keeps only in-frame clonotypes and omits some of them. The sample contains nearly 200,000 clones, 70% to 80% of which appear only once. The sequence was collected from a male donor in good health and CMV-seropositive. The chain recombines TRBV11-2 with TRBJ2-7, with TRBD2 matching over 12 bases. The specimen was PBMCs. In DNA form, the CDR3 reads TGTGCCAGCAGCTTAGGACTAGCGGGGGCCTCCCTCTTCTCCTACGAGCAGTACTTC. Its translation: CASSLGLAGASLFSYEQYF.